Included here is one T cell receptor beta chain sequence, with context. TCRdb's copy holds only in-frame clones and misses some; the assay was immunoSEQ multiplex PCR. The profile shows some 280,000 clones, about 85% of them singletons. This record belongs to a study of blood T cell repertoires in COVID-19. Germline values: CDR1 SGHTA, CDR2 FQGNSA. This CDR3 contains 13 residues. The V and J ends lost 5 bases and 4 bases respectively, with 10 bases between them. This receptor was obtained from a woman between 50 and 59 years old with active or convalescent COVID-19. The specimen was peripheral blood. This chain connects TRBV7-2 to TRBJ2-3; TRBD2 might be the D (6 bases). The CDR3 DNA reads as TGTGCCAGCAGCCTAAGGAGGGCAGATACGCAGTATTTT. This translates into CASSLRRADTQYF. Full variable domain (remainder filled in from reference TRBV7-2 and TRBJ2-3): GAGVSQSPSNKVTEKGKDVELRCDPISGHTALYWYRQSLGQGLEFLIYFQGNSAPDKSGLPSDRFSAERTGGSVSTLTIQRTQQEDSAVYLCASSLRRADTQYFGPGTRLTVL.